These 20 T cell receptor beta chains share one sample of origin, sequenced in a study of identical twins. MiXCR, run by TCRdb on the 5' RACE reads, gives a single entry per CDR3 protein. The sample yields about 690,000 distinct CDR3 sequences, 5.5% to 6.5% seen once. Sequencing used naive T cells sorted from blood. The receptors come from a young man in good health.

This clonotype was counted between two and nine times. This CDR3 reads CASSLDPGEKLFF. CDR3 bases: TGTGCCAGCAGCTTAGATCCTGGAGAAAAACTGTTTTTT. The genes are TRBV11-2 and TRBJ1-4; D call uncertain. The ends were cut back, 0 bases at V and 8 bases at J, with 7 bases in the middle. Germline-derived CDR1 and CDR2 are SGHAT and FQNNGV. There are 13 residues in the CDR3.

This clonotype was detected ten times or more. The chain uses TRBV29-1 and TRBJ1-3; D is unclear. The CDR3 contains 11 residues. Germline V gives CDR1 SQVTM, CDR2 ANQGSEA. The V end lost 2 bases, the J end lost 8 bases, and 7 bases lay between the germline ends. This CDR3 is CSVEREDTIYF. The CDR3 bases are TGCAGCGTTGAAAGGGAGGACACCATATATTTT.

This clonotype was recorded a few times. The CDR3 sequence is CASSHSGSGKGSWGEQFF. DNA for the CDR3: TGCGCCAGCAGCCACTCAGGGAGCGGGAAGGGCTCTTGGGGTGAGCAGTTCTTC. The chain has TRBV10-2 and TRBJ2-1; 7 bases are shared with TRBD2. J lost 9 bases, V lost 6 bases, and 23 bases had no gene match. The length of the CDR3 is 18 residues. Germline loops: CDR1 WSHSY, CDR2 SAAADI.

This clonotype was counted many times. This chain joins TRBV7-9 and TRBJ2-5, with D tentatively TRBD2 (7 bases). V was shortened by 3 bases and J by 3 bases, with 14 bases between the two germline ends. The CDR3 has 15 residues. Per germline, CDR1 SEHNR and CDR2 FQNEAQ (reference sequence). The CDR3 DNA is TGTGCCAGCAGCTTGGCGTGGGGGGGCAAAGAGACCCAGTACTTC. It encodes CASSLAWGGKETQYF.

This clonotype was counted a few times. In nucleotides, the CDR3 is TGTGCCAGCAGCCAGTCGGGGGGTAGCACCGGGGAGCTGTTTTTT. Encoded protein: CASSQSGGSTGELFF. This chain links TRBV3-1 with TRBJ2-2; 7 nucleotides match TRBD2. CDR1 is LGHDT, CDR2 YNNKEL, per germline (reference sequence). The V segment lost 3 bases and the J segment 4 bases; nucleotides outside the gene matches: 5. The CDR3 loop spans 15 amino acids.

This chain connects TRBV11-2 to TRBJ1-3, with TRBD1 matching 8 bases. Germline V gene lookup returns CDR1 SGHAT and CDR2 FQNNGV. V shed 1 base and J 7 bases; nucleotides not matched to a gene: 15. This CDR3 region has 18 residues. CDR3 sequence reads: CASSLVRGPTGASNTIYF. In nucleotides, the CDR3 is TGTGCCAGCAGCTTAGTCAGAGGGCCGACAGGGGCTAGCAACACCATATATTTT.

This chain joins TRBV12-3 or TRBV12-4 and TRBJ2-7; D gene ambiguous. This CDR3 spans 16 amino acids. V shed 0 bases and J shed 3 bases, with 15 bases lying between them. For the CDR3, the DNA is TGTGCCAGCAGTTTAGCGACTGGGAACCGGTACTACGAGCAGTACGTC. Protein product: CASSLATGNRYYEQYV.

V usage is TRBV20-1 and J usage is TRBJ2-7, with a tentative D call TRBD2 (6 bases). CDR1 is DFQATT and CDR2 is SNEGSKA in the germline V gene (reference sequence). The CDR3 consists of 15 residues. Trimming cost V 6 bases and J 4 bases, with 22 bases left between them. The CDR3 region has the DNA TGCAGTGCCCTCTTCGGGAGCGGAGCATATTACGAGCAGTACTTC. It translates to CSALFGSGAYYEQYF.

This clonotype was seen only a few times. The chain links TRBV3-1 to TRBJ2-3; D might be TRBD2 (5 bases). Trimming removed 0 bases at V and 1 base at J, with 8 bases between. The CDR3 is made up of 15 amino acids. From germline, CDR1 is LGHDT and CDR2 YNNKEL (reference sequence). The CDR3 region is CASSQDGIGTDTQYF. The CDR3 region has the DNA TGTGCCAGCAGCCAAGACGGGATTGGCACAGATACGCAGTATTTT.

The chain joins TRBV7-2 to TRBJ2-3; 8 nucleotides agree with TRBD1. CDR1 is SGHTA, CDR2 FQGNSA, per germline. This CDR3 comprises 16 residues. J gave up 3 bases and V 2 bases, and 7 bases lay outside the gene matches. CDR3 region: CASSLLTGEWTDTQYF. DNA for the CDR3: TGTGCCAGCAGCTTATTGACAGGGGAGTGGACAGATACGCAGTATTTT. Together with reference TRBV7-2 and TRBJ2-3, the CDR3 gives the full variable domain: GAGVSQSPSNKVTEKGKDVELRCDPISGHTALYWYRQSLGQGLEFLIYFQGNSAPDKSGLPSDRFSAERTGGSVSTLTIQRTQQEDSAVYLCASSLLTGEWTDTQYFGPGTRLTVL.

This sequence joins TRBV19 and TRBJ2-1; D call uncertain. V shed 6 bases and J shed 0 bases, with 9 bases lying between them. There are 14 residues in the CDR3. Per germline, CDR1 LNHDA and CDR2 SQIVND (reference sequence). The CDR3 protein is CASRPPNSYNEQFF. The CDR3 coding sequence is TGTGCCAGTAGGCCTCCTAACTCCTACAATGAGCAGTTCTTC. The full variable domain, completed using reference TRBV19 and TRBJ2-1, is DGGITQSPKYLFRKEGQNVTLSCEQNLNHDAMYWYRQDPGQGLRLIYYSQIVNDFQKGDIAEGYSVSREKKESFPLTVTSAQKNPTAFYLCASRPPNSYNEQFFGPGTRLTVL.

This clonotype was recorded many times. The J gene is TRBJ2-3, the V gene TRBV6-1; TRBD1 is a possible D gene (6 bases). V was cut by 6 bases and J by 0 bases, with 13 bases left in between. The CDR3 contains 15 residues. The germline V gene has CDR1 MNHNS and CDR2 SASEGT. CDR3 DNA: TGTGCCAGCAGCGATCAGGGGCAGAGCACAGATACGCAGTATTTT. Translated: CASSDQGQSTDTQYF.

Ten or more counts support this clonotype. This chain connects TRBV5-1 to TRBJ2-1, with TRBD2 matching 7 bases. This CDR3 comprises 13 residues. Germline loops: CDR1 SGHRS, CDR2 YFSETQ. J was trimmed by 10 bases and V by 4 bases; bases with no gene match: 8. The CDR3 coding sequence is TGCGCCAGCAGCAGCGAACCGGGACTAGAGCAGTTCTTC. It specifies CASSSEPGLEQFF.

The table lists this clonotype with a few counts. This rearrangement joins TRBV12-3 or TRBV12-4 to TRBJ2-1; TRBD2 is a possible D gene (5 bases). Trimming stripped 3 bases from V and 3 bases from J, with 21 bases between. The CDR3 covers 18 residues. CDR3 protein: CASSFEGGRTPGYNEQFF. CDR3 bases: TGTGCCAGCAGTTTTGAGGGTGGGCGGACCCCCGGCTACAATGAGCAGTTCTTC.

This clonotype was picked up many times. This chain connects TRBV5-1 to TRBJ2-1; no definite D call. There are 13 residues in the CDR3. The germline V and J ends were trimmed by 0 bases and 5 bases, with 6 bases remaining between them. The germline gives CDR1 SGHRS, CDR2 YFSETQ. CDR3 DNA sequence: TGCGCCAGCAGCTTGGTACAAGACAATGAGCAGTTCTTC. Its protein is CASSLVQDNEQFF. The full variable domain, its missing parts supplied by reference TRBV5-1 and TRBJ2-1, is KAGVTQTPRYLIKTRGQQVTLSCSPISGHRSVSWYQQTPGQGLQFLFEYFSETQRNKGNFPGRFSGRQFSNSRSEMNVSTLELGDSALYLCASSLVQDNEQFFGPGTRLTVL.

Worth noting for this clonotype: A clone one base away is much larger, so this may be a read error. This rearrangement joins TRBV12-3 or TRBV12-4 to TRBJ2-7, with TRBD1 matching over 8 bases. The CDR3 spans 13 residues. Trimming removed 5 bases from V and 6 bases from J; junction bases left unmatched: 6. CDR3 residues: CASSRTGRSEQYF. In DNA form, the CDR3 reads TGTGCCAGCAGTCGGACAGGGAGGAGCGAGCAGTACTTC.

This clonotype was counted ten times or more. The V call is TRBV10-3, the J call TRBJ1-5, with unresolved D. Per germline, CDR1 ENHRY and CDR2 SYGVKD. The CDR3 is 14 amino acids. Deletions cut 6 bases from V and 3 bases from J, with 12 bases between. This CDR3 is CAIRPSGVNQPQHF. The CDR3 bases are TGTGCCATCAGGCCCAGCGGGGTCAATCAGCCCCAGCATTTT.

This clonotype was detected only a few times. This rearrangement joins TRBV6-1 to TRBJ1-5; D uncertain. The CDR3 runs to 13 residues. The V end lost 3 bases, the J end lost 2 bases, and 5 bases lay between the germline ends. CDR1 is MNHNS and CDR2 is SASEGT in the germline V gene. The CDR3 loop reads CASSDDRNQPQHF. As DNA, the CDR3 is TGTGCCAGCAGTGACGACCGCAATCAGCCCCAGCATTTT.

This clonotype was found many times. This CDR3 reads CASSFTLAGVNEQFF. The CDR3 coding sequence is TGCGCCAGCAGTTTTACCCTAGCGGGAGTCAATGAGCAGTTCTTC. V usage is TRBV5-1 and J usage is TRBJ2-1; 10 positions agree with TRBD2. V shed 5 bases and J 6 bases; nucleotides not matched to a gene: 8. This CDR3 comprises 15 residues. Germline loops: CDR1 SGHRS, CDR2 YFSETQ.

The chain employs TRBV24-1 and TRBJ2-3, with 11 bases fitting TRBD2. The CDR3 loop spans 18 amino acids. V lost 4 bases, J lost 5 bases, and 13 bases stayed unmatched. CDR1 KGHDR and CDR2 SFDVKD come from the germline V gene. CDR3 sequence reads: CATSDPQLAGEGRDTQYF. As DNA, the CDR3 is TGTGCCACCAGTGACCCCCAACTAGCGGGAGAAGGGCGAGATACGCAGTATTTT.